Each of the 8 T cell receptor beta chains below was sequenced from the same sample in a study of cytomegalovirus exposure and HLA in healthy donors. Primers included in the PCR were 60 Vbeta and 13 Jbeta primers. Some clones are missing from TCRdb's copy, which holds only in-frame ones; the method was immunoSEQ multiplex PCR. This table holds about 190,000 clones, about 83% found once. The material sequenced was PBMCs. These receptors were collected from a middle-aged man in good health and CMV-seropositive.

This chain uses TRBV7-2 with TRBJ1-5; D gene uncertain. CDR3 length equals 15 residues. Germline CDR1 reads SGHTA; CDR2 reads FQGNSA. Trimming stripped 2 bases from V and 9 bases from J, with 17 bases between. DNA of the CDR3: TGTGCCAGCAGCTTAAGGGAGCTCCCGTTTTCGCCCCAGCATTTT. It specifies CASSLRELPFSPQHF.

The chain carries TRBV4-1 and TRBJ1-2; TRBD1 matches 7 bases. Per germline, CDR1 MGHRA and CDR2 YSYEKL. Losses at the gene ends were 7 bases for V and 7 bases for J; bases not matched to a gene: 9. The CDR3 sequence is 13 residues long. The CDR3 DNA follows: TGCGCCAGCAAGAACAGGGGCGAGGGTGGCTACACCTTC. It translates to CASKNRGEGGYTF.

V gene TRBV29-1 combines with J gene TRBJ1-2; TRBD1 is a possible D gene (5 bases). The CDR3 consists of 12 residues. Per the germline V gene, CDR1 is SQVTM and CDR2 is ANQGSEA. The CDR3 loop is CIVSGGEYGYTF. CDR3 bases: TGCATAGTCTCGGGGGGGGAGTATGGCTACACCTTC.

This chain uses TRBV5-1 with TRBJ2-5; D not certain. The J call may not be correct, given that the DNA end is closer to TRBJ2-7. This CDR3 comprises 13 residues. Per the germline V gene, CDR1 is SGHRS and CDR2 is YFSETQ. The CDR3 protein is CASSLDLRNEQYF. The DNA for the CDR3 is TGCGCCAGCAGCCTGGACCTGCGAAACGAGCAGTACTTC.

Remarks on this clone: The identical CDR3 is also encoded by other nucleotide sequences in the sample. The genes are TRBV28 and TRBJ1-5; 8 bases agree with TRBD1. J was trimmed by 2 bases and V by 4 bases; bases with no gene match: 4. The CDR3 is made up of 15 amino acids. The V gene's germline CDR1 is MDHEN and CDR2 SYDVKM. The CDR3 is CASSSLTGGNQPQHF. The CDR3 DNA reads TGTGCCAGCAGTTCCCTGACAGGGGGCAATCAGCCCCAGCATTTT.

The V and J genes are TRBV5-4 and TRBJ2-2, with D tentatively TRBD1 (5 bases). Germline CDR1 reads SGHNT; CDR2 reads YYREEE (reference sequence). The germline V and J ends were trimmed by 1 base and 4 bases, with 11 bases remaining between them. The CDR3 is made up of 15 amino acids. DNA of the CDR3: TGTGCCAGCAGCTTGTACGCAGGGCTCACCGGGGAGCTGTTTTTT. This encodes CASSLYAGLTGELFF.

This rearrangement joins TRBV11-3 to TRBJ1-2, with TRBD1 as a possible D gene (5 bases). This CDR3 is 15 amino acids long. Germline CDR1 reads SGHNT; CDR2 reads YENEEA. The V gene lost 1 base and the J gene lost 0 bases, with 9 bases spanning the gap. The CDR3 sequence: CASSLVGHSNYGYTF. The CDR3 DNA reads as TGTGCCAGCAGCTTAGTTGGACACTCTAACTATGGCTACACCTTC.

V gene TRBV6-6 combines with J gene TRBJ2-1; TRBD1 might be the D (5 bases). Germline V gene lookup returns CDR1 MNHNY and CDR2 SVGAGI (reference sequence). V was cut by 1 base and J by 15 bases, with 13 bases left in between. The CDR3 consists of 12 residues. The chain's CDR3 is CASSYWGGTPFF. The CDR3 nucleotides read TGTGCCAGCAGTTACTGGGGCGGCACCCCGTTCTTC.